This entry lists 2 T cell receptor beta chains sequenced from one sample in a study of blood T cell repertoires in COVID-19 (dated by TCRdb to the early 2020s). Receptors were amplified or captured by the immunoSEQ multiplex PCR assay. In TCRdb, the immuneACCESS table is reduced to in-frame sequences with V and J assigned. These tables do not hold every clone; where another copy was compared, an unresolved V gene accounts for under half, and the others remain unexplained. Across this sample there are fewer than 500,000 clones, with roughly 85% seen only once. Clones ranked in the top ten supply under 2% of the sample. Sequencing used PBMCs or T cells enriched from blood (not recorded which). These receptors were obtained from a woman younger than 30 with acute COVID-19.

This clone was seen just once. The chain combines TRBV2 with TRBJ2-7; D possibly corresponds to TRBD1 (6 bases). V was cut by 6 bases and J by 0 bases, with 15 bases left in between. From germline, CDR1 is SNHLY and CDR2 FYNNEI. The CDR3 loop spans 15 amino acids. The CDR3 loop reads CASSLEGDGSYEQYF. CDR3 nucleotide sequence: TGTGCCAGCAGCCTAGAGGGGGACGGCTCCTACGAGCAGTACTTC. Full variable domain (remainder filled in from reference TRBV2 and TRBJ2-7): EPEVTQTPSHQVTQMGQEVILRCVPISNHLYFYWYRQILGQKVEFLVSFYNNEISEKSEIFDDQFSVERPDGSNFTLKIRSTKLEDSAMYFCASSLEGDGSYEQYFGPGTRLTVT.

V gene TRBV19 combines with J gene TRBJ1-5; D is possibly TRBD1 (6 bases). The CDR3 runs 15 residues. The V gene lost 5 bases and the J gene lost 2 bases, with 13 bases spanning the gap. CDR1 is LNHDA and CDR2 is SQIVND in the germline V gene (reference sequence). The CDR3 protein is CASSSTSGGNQPQHF. CDR3 nucleotide sequence: TGTGCCAGTAGTTCTACATCAGGGGGCAATCAGCCCCAGCATTTT.